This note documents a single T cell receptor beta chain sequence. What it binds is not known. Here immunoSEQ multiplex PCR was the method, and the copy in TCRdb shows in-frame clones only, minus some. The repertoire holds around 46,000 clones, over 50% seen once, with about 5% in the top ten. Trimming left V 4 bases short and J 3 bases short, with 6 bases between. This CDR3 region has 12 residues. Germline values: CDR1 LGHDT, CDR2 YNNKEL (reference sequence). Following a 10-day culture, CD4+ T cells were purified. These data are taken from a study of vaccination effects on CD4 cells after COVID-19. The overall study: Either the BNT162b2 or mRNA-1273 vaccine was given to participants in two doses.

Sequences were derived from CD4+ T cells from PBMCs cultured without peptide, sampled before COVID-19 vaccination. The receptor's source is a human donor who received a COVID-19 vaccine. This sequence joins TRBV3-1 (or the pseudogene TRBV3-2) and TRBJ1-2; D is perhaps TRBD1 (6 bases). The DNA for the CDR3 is TGTGCCAGCAGCCGGACAGACTATGGCTACACCTTC. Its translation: CASSRTDYGYTF.